This TCR beta chain derives from a study of CXCR4 blockade with PD-1 therapy in pancreatic cancer (dated by TCRdb to between 2017 and 2020). Context from the whole study: The study analyzed resected pancreatic ductal adenocarcinoma using multiplex immunohistochemistry and TCRbeta immunosequencing, along with ex vivo slice culture to test PD-1 and CXCR4 blockade. To look at intratumoral heterogeneity, the researchers TCR-sequenced two geographically distinct regions from each of 6 tumors. The investigation overall reported the following: Only TCRbeta chains were sequenced, so true antigen-specificity overlap of convergent dominant clones remained unconfirmed pending paired alpha-beta single-cell sequencing. The frequency of each amino acid clone correlated strongly with the number of distinct nucleotide rearrangements encoding that clone, suggesting convergent selection driven by common tumor antigens. Clonal expansion was observed in tumors, with a mean productive clonality of roughly 0.15 compared with over 0.045 in healthy blood, but no correlation between clonality and survival was found.

The archived tumor blocks came from patients who had not received neoadjuvant therapy before resection. The preserved-tissue arm of the study used approximately 31 surgical resection samples from 20 to 25 previously untreated pancreatic ductal adenocarcinoma patients. DNA for the resection arm was extracted from ten 5-micron curls of FFPE tumor cut next to the multiplex immunohistochemistry slide. A note on this clone: Its antigen remains undetermined. Qualities for individual bases were not recorded, and no much larger clone is one base off.

The immunoSEQ Assay at Adaptive Biotechnologies was used to immunosequence TCRbeta CDR3 regions from the extracted DNA. The source study handled its data this way. To quantify the absolute abundance of each unique TCRbeta CDR3, sequences were collapsed and filtered. Clonality was defined as 1 minus Pielou's evenness, computed on productive in-frame rearrangements only. For regional overlap, the top 100 nucleotide rearrangements were followed across paired samples, and the Morisita index was used to compare paired samples against unrelated samples. The immunoSEQ Rearrangement Details tool was used to assess convergence of nucleotide rearrangements onto identical amino acid sequences. Imported from immuneACCESS, the table was reduced by TCRdb to in-frame sequences with V and J called. These copies leave out some clones; in studies compared against another copy, an unresolved V gene accounts for under half, and the cause of the remainder is not known. The V and J calls and clone size are taken from that table; D and trimming were inferred from the DNA. Across this sample there are under 9,000 clones, with around 53% seen only once. Jointly, the top ten make up 7.3% of the sample.

The sample comprised tumor tissue. The receptor's source is a human donor with pancreatic ductal adenocarcinoma.

The sequenced DNA: TGTGCCAGTAGTACAGGGGGCGTGCAGCCCCAGCATTTT. The translation is CASSTGGVQPQHF. The chain is made from TRBV19 and TRBJ1-5; 8 junctional bases match TRBD1. The cysteine opens and the phenylalanine closes a CDR3 of 13 amino acids. Here the CDR3 DNA is all that survives: 39 bases in frame from base 1. Relative to germline, V is missing 4 bases and J is missing 7 bases, with 3 bases of the junction outside any gene match. CDR1 and CDR2 were assigned from the germline V gene (reference sequence) as LNHDA and SQIVND.